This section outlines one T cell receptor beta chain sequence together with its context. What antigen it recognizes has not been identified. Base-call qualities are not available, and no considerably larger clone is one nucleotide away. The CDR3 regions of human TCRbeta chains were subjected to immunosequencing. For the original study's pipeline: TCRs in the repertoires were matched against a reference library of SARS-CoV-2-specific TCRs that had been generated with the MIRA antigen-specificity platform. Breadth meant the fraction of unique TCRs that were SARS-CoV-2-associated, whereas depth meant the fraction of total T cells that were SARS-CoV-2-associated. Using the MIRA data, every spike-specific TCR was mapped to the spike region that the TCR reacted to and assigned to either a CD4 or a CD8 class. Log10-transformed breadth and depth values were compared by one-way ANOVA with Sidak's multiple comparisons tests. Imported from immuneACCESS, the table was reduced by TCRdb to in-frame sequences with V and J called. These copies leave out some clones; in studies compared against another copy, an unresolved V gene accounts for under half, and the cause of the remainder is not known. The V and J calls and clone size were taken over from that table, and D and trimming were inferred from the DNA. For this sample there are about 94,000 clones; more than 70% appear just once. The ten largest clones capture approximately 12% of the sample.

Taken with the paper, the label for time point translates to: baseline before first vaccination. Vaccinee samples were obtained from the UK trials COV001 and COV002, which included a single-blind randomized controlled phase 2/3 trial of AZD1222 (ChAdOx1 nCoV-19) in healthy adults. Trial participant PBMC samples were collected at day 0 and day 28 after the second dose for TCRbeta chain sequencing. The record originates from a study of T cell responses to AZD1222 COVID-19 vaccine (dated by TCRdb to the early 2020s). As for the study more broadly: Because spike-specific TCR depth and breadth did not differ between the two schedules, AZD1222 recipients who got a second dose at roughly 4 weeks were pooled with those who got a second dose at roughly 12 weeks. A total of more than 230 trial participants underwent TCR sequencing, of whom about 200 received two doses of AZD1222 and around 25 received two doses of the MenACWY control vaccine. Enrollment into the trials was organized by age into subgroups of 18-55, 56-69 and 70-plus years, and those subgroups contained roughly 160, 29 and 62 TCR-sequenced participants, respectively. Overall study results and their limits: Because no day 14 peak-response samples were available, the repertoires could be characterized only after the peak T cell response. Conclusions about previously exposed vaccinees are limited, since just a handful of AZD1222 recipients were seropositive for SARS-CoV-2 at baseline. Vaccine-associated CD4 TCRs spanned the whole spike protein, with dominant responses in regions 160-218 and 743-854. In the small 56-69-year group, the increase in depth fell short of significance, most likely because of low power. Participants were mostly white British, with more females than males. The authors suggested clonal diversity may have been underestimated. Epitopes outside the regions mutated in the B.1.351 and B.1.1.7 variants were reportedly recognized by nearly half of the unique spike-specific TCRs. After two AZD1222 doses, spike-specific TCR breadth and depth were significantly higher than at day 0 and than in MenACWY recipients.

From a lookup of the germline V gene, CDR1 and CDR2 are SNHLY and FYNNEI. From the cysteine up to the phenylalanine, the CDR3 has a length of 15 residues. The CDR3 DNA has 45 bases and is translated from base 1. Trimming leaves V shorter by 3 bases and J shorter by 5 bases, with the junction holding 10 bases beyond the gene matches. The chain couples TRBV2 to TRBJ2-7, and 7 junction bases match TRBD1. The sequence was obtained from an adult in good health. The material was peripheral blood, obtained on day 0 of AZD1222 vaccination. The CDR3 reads CASSEQGVALHEQYF. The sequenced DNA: TGTGCCAGCAGTGAGCAGGGGGTCGCCCTACACGAGCAGTACTTC.